This T cell receptor beta chain was sequenced in a study of T cell responses to AZD1222 COVID-19 vaccine. Study in general: It was second doses at about 4 or about 12 weeks that were pooled.

The germline gives CDR1 LNHDA, CDR2 SQIVND (reference sequence). The V and J ends lost 0 bases and 5 bases respectively, with 10 bases between them. CDR3 length: 14 amino acids. General study results and limits: The breadth and depth of Spike-specific TCRs increased once two AZD1222 doses had been given.

On this clone itself: No antigen is known for it.

Produced via immunoSEQ multiplex PCR; TCRdb's table is partial and in-frame only. The sample yields roughly 140,000 clones, around 94% seen once. The receptor's source is an adult in good health. Sequences were derived from peripheral blood, sampled on day 0 of AZD1222 vaccination. The chain has TRBV19 and TRBJ1-1; no firm D call. The CDR3 nucleotides are TGTGCCAGTAGTATAGACGCCTTGAGGACTGAAGCTTTCTTT. Translation: CASSIDALRTEAFF.